This entry concerns a single TCR beta chain. This clone came up once. Its antigen is still unknown. Base qualities are not recorded, but no much larger clone differs from it by a single base. This record belongs to a study of T cell changes during pregnancy in multiple sclerosis (dated by TCRdb to between 2018 and 2020). Broadly, across the study: In women with multiple sclerosis, the researchers looked at how the T cell repertoire shifted as pregnancy progressed.

Libraries were built with the immunoSEQ multiplex PCR assay. In its TCRdb copy, this immuneACCESS table keeps in-frame sequences only and misses some clones. Where compared with another copy, unresolved V genes explain less than half of these, and the others have no known cause. Present in this sample are around 51,000 clones, 94% of which were seen just once. About 0.5% of the sample goes to the ten largest clones. The germline V and J ends show losses of 2 bases and 7 bases respectively, and no gene match explains 3 bases of the junction. The germline V gene provides CDR1 SGHDT and CDR2 YYEEEE. From cysteine to phenylalanine, the CDR3 is 14 amino acids long. The sequence is cut down to CDR3 DNA, 42 bases in frame from base 1.

This receptor chain uses TRBV5-6 and TRBJ1-5, and TRBD1 aligns with 10 junction nucleotides. The material was CD4+ T cells from peripheral blood mononuclear cells, obtained in the second trimester of pregnancy. The sequence was obtained from a female donor with multiple sclerosis, enrolled in a pregnancy study. The sequence in DNA is TGTGCCAGCAGCTTCGGGACAGGGGAACAGCCCCAGCATTTT. This codes for CASSFGTGEQPQHF.